This record concerns one T cell receptor beta chain sequence. Its antigen is undetermined. This entry belongs to a study of OX40 agonist ivuxolimab in advanced cancers. Whole-study context: A partial response was reached by three patients: one with hepatocellular carcinoma and two with cutaneous melanoma.

Overall study findings and caveats: At 0.1 to 3.0 mg/kg and by week 6, CD4+ and CD8+ T cells in the blood had expanded clonally.

This CDR3 comprises 14 residues. From germline, CDR1 is MDHEN and CDR2 SYDVKM. V dropped 4 bases and J dropped 6; count of bases not matched to a gene: 7. Profiling relied on immunoSEQ multiplex PCR, and the TCRdb table lists in-frame clones only, not all of them. This table holds approximately 49,000 clones, under 90% found once. Sampled blood was obtained at baseline, cycle 4 day 1, and cycle 7 day 1. The receptor comes from an adult with an advanced solid tumor such as melanoma, head and neck, liver or kidney cancer. The material was CD4+ or CD8+ T cells sorted from blood, obtained in a trial of the OX40 agonist ivuxolimab. The rearrangement uses TRBV28 and TRBJ1-2; 8 bases map to TRBD1. The CDR3 loop reads CASSSDRDIDGYTF. Written as DNA, the CDR3 is TGTGCCAGCAGTTCGGACAGGGATATCGATGGCTACACCTTC.